Listed below are T cell receptor beta chains from one sample, sequenced in a study of T cells in tuberculosis. TCRdb's copy holds only in-frame clones and misses some; the assay was immunoSEQ multiplex PCR. The sample contains under 40,000 clones, 94% of which appear only once. Material: PBMCs, obtained at tuberculosis diagnosis. These receptors all come from an adult with tuberculosis. The CDR3 runs from the conserved cysteine through the conserved F or W. A D gene is named only where the DNA matches it firmly. The listing skips clone size in some rows; elsewhere it reads once, few, many or a size class.

>TRBJ2-7|TRBV5-1|-|TRBD1
CASSFALSGTGPEQYF
TGCGCCAGCAGCTTCGCTCTTTCCGGGACAGGGCCCGAGCAGTACTTC
>TRBJ2-2|TRBV5-1|few|TRBD1
CASSSTGGQTGELFF
TGCGCCAGCAGCTCCACAGGGGGTCAGACCGGGGAGCTGTTTTTT
>TRBJ1-3|TRBV6-1|-|TRBD1
CASSELRDRISGNTIYF
TGTGCCAGCAGTGAGCTCAGGGACAGGATCTCTGGAAACACCATATATTTT
>TRBJ1-2|TRBV30|-|-
CAWTVGTGNYGYTF
TGTGCCTGGACCGTGGGAACAGGAAACTATGGCTACACCTTC
>TRBJ2-7|TRBV27|-|TRBD1
CASSATGTGLYEQYF
TGTGCCAGCAGTGCCACCGGGACAGGGTTATACGAGCAGTACTTC
>TRBJ2-7|TRBV30|-|-
CAWSVPGGRSYEQYF
TGTGCCTGGAGTGTCCCCGGGGGGCGATCCTACGAGCAGTACTTC
>TRBJ1-4|TRBV5-1|-|TRBD1
CASSSLQGQGSEKLFF
TGCGCCAGCAGCTCCTTGCAGGGACAGGGATCAGAAAAACTGTTTTTT
>TRBJ1-3|TRBV18|-|-
CASSPAGISGNTIYF
TGTGCCAGCTCACCAGCAGGTATCTCTGGAAACACCATATATTTT
>TRBJ2-7|TRBV28|-|-
CASSSFSYEQYF
TGTGCCAGCAGTTCCTTCTCCTACGAGCAGTACTTC
>TRBJ2-3|TRBV7-9|-|TRBD2
CASSLRGSIDTQYF
TGTGCCAGCAGCTTACGCGGGAGCATAGATACGCAGTATTTT
>TRBJ1-1|TRBV9|-|TRBD1
CASSVTGTGNTEAFF
TGTGCCAGCAGCGTTACCGGGACAGGGAACACTGAAGCTTTCTTT
>TRBJ2-7|TRBV19|once|TRBD1
CASSLRQGYYEQYF
TGTGCCAGTAGTCTTCGACAGGGCTACTACGAGCAGTACTTC
>TRBJ1-1|TRBV5-1|-|-
CASSSVNTEAFF
TGCGCCAGCTCCTCTGTGAACACTGAAGCTTTCTTT
>TRBJ2-7|TRBV7-8|-|-
CASSPDGSGLIQYF
TGTGCCAGCAGCCCCGACGGGTCAGGGCTGATTCAGTACTTC
>TRBJ1-1|TRBV5-1|-|-
CASEAPGSLEAFF
TGCGCCAGCGAGGCCCCCGGGAGCCTTGAAGCTTTCTTT
>TRBJ1-1|TRBV4-1|-|TRBD1
CASWGGQGTAEAFF
TGCGCCAGTTGGGGCGGACAGGGTACGGCTGAAGCTTTCTTT
>TRBJ1-4|TRBV7-6|-|TRBD1
CASSFGTATNEKLFF
TGTGCCAGCAGCTTCGGGACAGCCACTAATGAAAAACTGTTTTTT
>TRBJ2-1|TRBV5-1|-|-
CASSLVQGRINEQFF
TGCGCCAGCAGCTTGGTGCAGGGGAGAATCAATGAGCAGTTCTTC
>TRBJ2-2|TRBV10-3|-|-
CAIPAGVNTGELFF
TGTGCCATCCCAGCAGGGGTGAACACCGGGGAGCTGTTTTTT
>TRBJ2-1|TRBV15|-|TRBD1
CATSRAAGGYNEQFF
TGTGCCACCAGCAGAGCGGCAGGGGGCTACAATGAGCAGTTCTTC
>TRBJ1-1|TRBV18|-|-
CASSPIAGGGEAFF
TGTGCCAGCTCACCAATCGCTGGAGGAGGTGAAGCTTTCTTT
>TRBJ2-2|TRBV7-3|-|TRBD1
CASSLRRPGQGNTGELFF
TGTGCCAGCAGCTTACGCCGACCGGGACAGGGGAACACCGGGGAGCTGTTTTTT
>TRBJ1-6|TRBV12-5|-|-
CASGLVPAGVIAPLHF
TGTGCTAGTGGTTTGGTACCTGCAGGGGTGATCGCACCCCTCCACTTT
>TRBJ1-2|TRBV4-3|-|TRBD1
CASSQGPGTDYGYTF
TGCGCCAGCAGCCAGGGACCCGGGACAGACTATGGCTACACCTTC
>TRBJ2-7|TRBV5-1|-|-
CASSLITTGGFGEQYF
TGCGCCAGCAGCTTAATAACGACAGGAGGTTTTGGCGAGCAGTACTTC
>TRBJ2-2|TRBV9|-|TRBD1
CASSVEGQGTGELFF
TGTGCCAGCAGCGTAGAGGGACAGGGTACCGGGGAGCTGTTTTTT
>TRBJ1-1|TRBV5-1|-|-
CASSLVGSRMNTEAFF
TGCGCCAGCAGCTTGGTTGGGTCCAGGATGAACACTGAAGCTTTCTTT
>TRBJ1-1|TRBV12-2|few|-
CASRLKWGSGLINLNTEAFF
TGTGCAAGTCGTTTAAAGTGGGGATCAGGGCTGATAAACCTGAACACTGAAGCTTTCTTT
>TRBJ2-1|TRBV12-5|-|TRBD1
CASGIARDRVGNEQFF
TGTGCTAGTGGTATCGCGAGGGACAGGGTAGGGAATGAGCAGTTCTTC
>TRBJ2-3|TRBV7-2|-|TRBD1
CASSLIGQGSTDTQYF
TGTGCCAGCAGCTTAATCGGACAGGGGAGCACAGATACGCAGTATTTT
>TRBJ2-3|TRBV5-6|-|-
CASSLMGRESTDTQYF
TGTGCCAGCAGCTTGATGGGCAGGGAAAGCACAGATACGCAGTATTTT
>TRBJ1-1|TRBV6-4|-|-
CASSEGANTEAFF
TGTGCCAGCAGTGAGGGGGCGAACACTGAAGCTTTCTTT
>TRBJ2-1|TRBV27|-|-
CASSFSGGGYNEQFF
TGTGCCAGCAGTTTTTCTGGGGGCGGGTACAATGAGCAGTTCTTC
>TRBJ2-5|TRBV19|-|TRBD1
CASRSGTGGVGQYF
TGTGCCAGTAGGTCGGGGACAGGGGGAGTTGGCCAGTACTTC
>TRBJ1-2|TRBV7-2|-|-
CASSLYLAGNYGYTF
TGTGCCAGCAGCTTATATCTTGCAGGGAACTATGGCTACACCTTC
>TRBJ2-7|TRBV30|-|-
CAWSGVKRSSYEQYF
TGTGCCTGGAGTGGGGTAAAGAGGAGCTCCTACGAGCAGTACTTC
>TRBJ2-5|TRBV29-1|-|TRBD2
CSSWGELAGDQETQYF
TGCAGCTCCTGGGGCGAACTAGCGGGGGATCAAGAGACCCAGTACTTC
>TRBJ1-1|TRBV5-1|-|-
CASSPNTMNTEAFF
TGCGCCAGCAGCCCGAACACAATGAACACTGAAGCTTTCTTT
>TRBJ2-5|TRBV27|-|-
CASSPGRTQETQYF
TGTGCCAGCAGTCCCGGTAGGACTCAAGAGACCCAGTACTTC
>TRBJ2-3|TRBV4-1|-|TRBD1
CASSQERGRDTQYF
TGCGCCAGCAGCCAAGAGAGGGGGCGGGATACGCAGTATTTT
>TRBJ1-2|TRBV9|-|-
CASSVDENYGYTF
TGTGCCAGCAGCGTAGATGAGAACTATGGCTACACCTTC
>TRBJ2-2|TRBV2|-|TRBD1
CASSVQGTGELFF
TGTGCCAGCAGTGTACAGGGGACCGGGGAGCTGTTTTTT
>TRBJ2-7|TRBV11-3|-|TRBD1
CASSFTGTGGLQYF
TGTGCCAGCAGTTTTACCGGGACAGGGGGCCTGCAGTACTTC
>TRBJ2-7|TRBV11-2|-|TRBD1
CASSLLSGGRSSYEQYF
TGTGCCAGCAGCTTACTATCAGGGGGCCGGAGCTCCTACGAGCAGTACTTC
>TRBJ1-5|TRBV19|once|TRBD1
CASSIFTGGGQPQHF
TGTGCCAGTAGTATATTTACAGGGGGCGGTCAGCCCCAGCATTTT
>TRBJ2-3|TRBV6-1|-|TRBD2
CASSEARLAGGITDTQYF
TGTGCCAGCAGTGAAGCACGACTAGCGGGGGGGATCACAGATACGCAGTATTTT
>TRBJ1-5|TRBV19|once|-
CASKTNQGTNQPQHF
TGTGCCAGTAAAACTAATCAGGGCACCAATCAGCCCCAGCATTTT
>TRBJ2-3|TRBV25-1|-|TRBD2
CASGTLAEITDTQYF
TGTGCCAGTGGTACACTAGCGGAAATCACAGATACGCAGTATTTT
>TRBJ1-1|TRBV5-8|few|TRBD1
CASSSRQGRVLTEAFF
TGTGCCAGCAGCTCTCGACAGGGGAGGGTATTGACTGAAGCTTTCTTT
>TRBJ1-4|TRBV18|-|-
CASSPLGDEKLFF
TGTGCCAGCTCACCCCTGGGAGATGAAAAACTGTTTTTT
>TRBJ2-4|TRBV12-5|-|TRBD1
CASGLPTGGNINIQYF
TGTGCTAGTGGTTTGCCCACAGGGGGAAATATAAACATTCAGTACTTC
>TRBJ2-1|TRBV11-1|-|TRBD1
CASSLVGQGVDEQFF
TGTGCCAGCAGCTTAGTGGGACAGGGGGTCGATGAGCAGTTCTTC
>TRBJ1-2|TRBV5-6|-|-
CASRFGAGGYNYGYTF
TGTGCCAGCAGATTTGGGGCTGGGGGCTATAACTATGGCTACACCTTC
>TRBJ1-1|TRBV9|-|TRBD1
CASSAITGGFTEAFF
TGTGCCAGCAGCGCGATTACAGGGGGGTTCACTGAAGCTTTCTTT